This record looks at one T cell receptor beta chain sequence and its context. The entry originates in a study of PD-L1 blockade in urothelial cancer. The CDR3 is 14 residues long. V was clipped by 4 bases and J by 3 bases; unmatched bases: 4. Germline V lookup: CDR1 KGHSH, CDR2 LQKENI. The assay was immunoSEQ multiplex PCR, and TCRdb's table has in-frame clones only and misses some. The sample lists about 38,000 clones; 80% to 90% were seen once. The time point: peripheral blood 6 weeks after treatment start. V usage is TRBV18 and J usage is TRBJ2-7; 9 nucleotides agree with TRBD1. The receptor was derived from a man in his 60s with urothelial cancer. The sequencing used PBMCs, collected around atezolizumab (anti-PD-L1) treatment. The CDR3 protein is CASSQTGGIYEQYF. CDR3 DNA: TGTGCCAGCTCACAAACAGGGGGCATCTACGAGCAGTACTTC. Filled out from reference TRBV18 and TRBJ2-7, the complete variable domain reads NAGVMQNPRHLVRRRGQEARLRCSPMKGHSHVYWYRQLPEEGLKFMVYLQKENIIDESGMPKERFSAEFPKEGPSILRIQQVVRGDSAAYFCASSQTGGIYEQYFGPGTRLTVT.